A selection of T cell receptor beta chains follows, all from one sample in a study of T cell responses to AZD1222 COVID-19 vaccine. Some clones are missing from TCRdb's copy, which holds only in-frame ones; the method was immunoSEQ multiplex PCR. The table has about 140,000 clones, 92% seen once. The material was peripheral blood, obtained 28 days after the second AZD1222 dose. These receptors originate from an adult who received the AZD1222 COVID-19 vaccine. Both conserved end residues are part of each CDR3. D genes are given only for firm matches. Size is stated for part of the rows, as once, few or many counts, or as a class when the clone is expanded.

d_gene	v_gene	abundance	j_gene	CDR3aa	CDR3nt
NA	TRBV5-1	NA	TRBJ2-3	CASSLDARRTNTQYF	TGCGCCAGCAGCTTGGACGCCCGCCGCACGAATACGCAGTATTTT
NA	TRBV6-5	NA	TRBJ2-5	CASSGLKETQYF	TGTGCCAGCAGCGGACTTAAAGAGACCCAGTACTTC
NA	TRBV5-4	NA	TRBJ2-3	CASSPGGSRVGDTQYF	TGTGCCAGCAGCCCGGGTGGGAGTCGGGTAGGGGATACGCAGTATTTT
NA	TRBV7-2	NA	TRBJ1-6	CASSLEAGTNSPLHF	TGTGCCAGCAGCTTAGAGGCAGGGACCAATTCACCCCTCCACTTT
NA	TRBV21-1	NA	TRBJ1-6	CASSTTGASRSPLHF	TGTGCCAGCAGCACCACGGGGGCCAGCAGGTCACCCCTCCACTTT
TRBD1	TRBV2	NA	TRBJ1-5	CASRGGAISQPQHF	TGTGCCAGTAGAGGGGGCGCGATTAGTCAGCCCCAGCATTTT
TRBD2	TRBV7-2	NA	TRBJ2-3	CASSLKSGGAGDTQYF	TGTGCCAGCAGCTTGAAAAGCGGGGGGGCGGGAGATACGCAGTATTTT
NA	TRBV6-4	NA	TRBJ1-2	CASSDSLAGGYTF	TGTGCCAGCAGTGACTCACTGGCAGGGGGCTACACCTTC
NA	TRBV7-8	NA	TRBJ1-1	CASSLETLRVGAFF	TGTGCCAGCAGCTTAGAGACCCTCCGGGTGGGAGCTTTCTTT
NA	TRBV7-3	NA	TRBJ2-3	CASSFRGTDTQYF	TGTGCCAGCAGCTTCCGGGGGACAGATACGCAGTATTTT
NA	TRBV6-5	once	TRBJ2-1	CASSWDRGDNEQFF	TGTGCCAGCAGCTGGGACCGCGGGGACAATGAGCAGTTCTTC
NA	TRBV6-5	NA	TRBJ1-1	CASTQRLDTEAFF	TGTGCCAGCACTCAAAGATTGGACACTGAAGCTTTCTTT
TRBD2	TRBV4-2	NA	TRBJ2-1	CASSQVAGPYNEQFF	TGTGCCAGCAGCCAAGTAGCGGGTCCCTACAATGAGCAGTTCTTC
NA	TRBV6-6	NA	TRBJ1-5	CASSSGESQPQHF	TGTGCCAGCAGTTCGGGGGAGTCTCAGCCCCAGCATTTT
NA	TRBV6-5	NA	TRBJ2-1	CASKSYYNEQFF	TGTGCCAGCAAGTCCTATTACAATGAGCAGTTCTTC
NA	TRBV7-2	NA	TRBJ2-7	CASSPSRVEPYEQYF	TGTGCCAGCAGCCCTTCCCGAGTGGAACCCTACGAGCAGTACTTC
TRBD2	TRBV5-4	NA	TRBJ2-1	CASSFGGVSSYNEQFF	TGTGCCAGCAGCTTCGGGGGGGTCTCCTCCTACAATGAGCAGTTCTTC
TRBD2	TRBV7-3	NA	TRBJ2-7	CASSPRLAGVGEQYF	TGTGCCAGCAGCCCCCGACTAGCGGGAGTGGGGGAGCAGTACTTC
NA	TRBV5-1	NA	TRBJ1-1	CASSLRGGYEAFF	TGCGCCAGCAGCTTACGGGGCGGATATGAAGCTTTCTTT
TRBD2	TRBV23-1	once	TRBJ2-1	CASSHYAGDSYNEQFF	TGCGCCAGCAGCCACTACGCGGGGGACTCCTACAATGAGCAGTTCTTC
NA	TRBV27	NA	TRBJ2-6	CASSFFGANVLTF	TGTGCCAGCAGTTTTTTTGGGGCCAACGTCCTGACTTTC
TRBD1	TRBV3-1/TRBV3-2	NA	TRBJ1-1	CASSQDRTGRSTEAFF	TGTGCCAGCAGCCAAGATCGGACAGGGAGAAGCACTGAAGCTTTCTTT
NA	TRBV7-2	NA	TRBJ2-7	CASSFLALEGYEQYF	TGTGCCAGCAGCTTCCTAGCACTCGAGGGCTACGAGCAGTACTTC
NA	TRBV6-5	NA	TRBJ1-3	CASSYSQRLDGNTIYF	TGTGCCAGCAGTTACTCCCAACGGTTGGACGGAAACACCATATATTTT
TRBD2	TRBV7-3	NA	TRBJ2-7	CASRPRGGALPYEQYF	TGTGCCAGCCGCCCCCGGGGGGGGGCCCTCCCCTACGAGCAGTACTTC
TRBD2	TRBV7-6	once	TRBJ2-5	CASSPRTSGGQETQYF	TGTGCCAGCAGCCCCCGAACTAGCGGGGGGCAAGAGACCCAGTACTTC
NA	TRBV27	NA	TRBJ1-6	CASSPVGDNSPLHF	TGTGCCAGCAGCCCGGTGGGGGATAATTCACCCCTCCACTTT
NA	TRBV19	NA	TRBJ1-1	CASSPQGEGRTEAFF	TGTGCCAGTAGTCCGCAGGGAGAGGGTCGCACTGAAGCTTTCTTT
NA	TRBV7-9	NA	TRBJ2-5	CASSPGWAGPGAQYF	TGTGCCAGCAGCCCTGGTTGGGCGGGTCCGGGAGCCCAGTACTTC
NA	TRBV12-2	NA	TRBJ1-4	CASRLASRRTNEKLFF	TGTGCAAGTCGCTTAGCGAGCCGGAGGACTAATGAAAAACTGTTTTTT
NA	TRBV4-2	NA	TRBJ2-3	CASSPGLASDTQYF	TGTGCCAGCAGCCCTGGGTTAGCCTCAGATACGCAGTATTTT
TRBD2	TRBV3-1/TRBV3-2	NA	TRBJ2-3	CASSHGASGGTDTQYF	TGTGCCAGCAGCCACGGGGCTAGCGGGGGCACAGATACGCAGTATTTT
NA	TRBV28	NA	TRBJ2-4	CASREVNKNIQYF	TGTGCCAGCAGGGAGGTGAACAAAAACATTCAGTACTTC
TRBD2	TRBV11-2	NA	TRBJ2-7	CASRTAGGGYEQYF	TGTGCCAGCAGAACAGCGGGAGGGGGGTACGAGCAGTACTTC
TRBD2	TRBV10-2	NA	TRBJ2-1	CASRISGTSGSNEQFF	TGCGCCAGCAGAATTTCCGGGACTAGTGGGTCCAATGAGCAGTTCTTC
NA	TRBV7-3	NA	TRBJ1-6	CASSLGRNNSPLHF	TGTGCCAGCAGCTTAGGCAGGAATAATTCACCCCTCCACTTT
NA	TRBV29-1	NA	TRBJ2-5	CSVEFAGRQETQYF	TGCAGCGTTGAATTCGCGGGGAGGCAAGAGACCCAGTACTTC
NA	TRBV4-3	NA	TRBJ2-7	CASSQEAGETYEQYF	TGCGCCAGCAGCCAAGAGGCAGGGGAAACCTACGAGCAGTACTTC
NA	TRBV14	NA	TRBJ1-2	CASSQVRNGYTF	TGTGCCAGCAGCCAAGTGCGAAATGGCTACACCTTC